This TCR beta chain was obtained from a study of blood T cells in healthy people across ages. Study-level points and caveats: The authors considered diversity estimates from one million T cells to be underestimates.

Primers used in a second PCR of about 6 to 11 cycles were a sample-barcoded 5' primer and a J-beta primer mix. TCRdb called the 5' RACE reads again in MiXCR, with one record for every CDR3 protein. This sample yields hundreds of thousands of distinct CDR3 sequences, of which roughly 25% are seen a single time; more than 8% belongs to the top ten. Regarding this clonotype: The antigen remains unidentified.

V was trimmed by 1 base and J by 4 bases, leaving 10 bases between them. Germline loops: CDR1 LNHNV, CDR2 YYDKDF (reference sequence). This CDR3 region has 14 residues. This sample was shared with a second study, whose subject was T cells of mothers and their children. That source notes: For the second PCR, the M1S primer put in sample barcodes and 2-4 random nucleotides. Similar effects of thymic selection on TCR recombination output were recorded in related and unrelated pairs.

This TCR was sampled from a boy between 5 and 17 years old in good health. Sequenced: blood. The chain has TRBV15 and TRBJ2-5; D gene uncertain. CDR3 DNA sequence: TGTGCCACCAGCAGAGTTGCGCAGCGAGAGACCCAGTACTTC. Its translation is CATSRVAQRETQYF.